This T cell receptor beta chain was obtained from a study of regulatory T cells in long-lasting Graves disease. Germline assignment: CDR1 MNHEY and CDR2 SMNVEV (reference sequence). Trimming stripped 5 bases from V and 5 bases from J, with 15 bases between. The CDR3 covers 14 residues. This clonotype was counted at least ten times. Antigen unknown. Whole-study findings and limits: Persistent patients shared under 3,000 public clonotypes among themselves. Newly diagnosed patients shared fewer, at roughly 900. Compared with new cases, persistent Graves' patients showed reduced TCR diversity.

The sample's time point: persistent/refractory GD, antithyroid drugs over 5 years with positive TRAb. The TCR library was prepared using RNA isolated from PBMCs. Patients came through an endocrinology department, and that department was in Xi'an, China. In building TCR beta libraries, iRepertoire HTBI primers were used together with Arm-PCR of CDR3 regions. MiXCR, run by TCRdb on the multiplex PCR reads, gives a single entry per CDR3 protein. Of some 430,000 distinct CDR3 sequences in the sample, around a fifth were seen once. The rearrangement uses TRBV27 and TRBJ2-5, with D possibly called TRBD1 or TRBD2 (5 bases each). The sequence was collected from a female donor with Graves disease. The specimen was peripheral blood mononuclear cells (PBMCs), collected when the disease was refractory, from a patient treated with antithyroid drugs. CDR3 bases: TGTGCCAGCAGTCCTGGGACCCTTAGGGAGACCCAGTACTTC. This gives the protein CASSPGTLRETQYF.